The 27 T cell receptor beta chains below were found in one sample sequenced in a study of blood T cells in healthy people across ages. A second roughly 6 to 12 cycle PCR used barcoded and J-beta primers. TCRdb fed the 5' RACE reads into MiXCR, producing one record per CDR3 protein. The data show about 760,000 distinct CDR3 sequences, roughly 50% seen once. The sequenced sample consisted of blood. Receptors were obtained from a middle-aged man in good health.

CDR3 sequence reads: CASREGVTETQYF. The DNA of the CDR3 is TGTGCCAGCCGTGAGGGGGTAACGGAGACCCAGTACTTC. This chain links TRBV7-9 with TRBJ2-7, with a weak D call TRBD1 (6 bases). The DNA end lines up better with TRBJ2-5; the J call may be wrong. The length of the CDR3 is 13 residues. CDR1 and CDR2 (germline): SEHNR, FQNEAQ (reference sequence).

The chain is built from TRBV29-1 and TRBJ2-1, with a possible D match to TRBD1 (6 bases). V was clipped by 6 bases and J by 6 bases, with 15 bases between them. The CDR3 has 13 residues. CDR1 and CDR2 from the germline V gene are SQVTM and ANQGSEA. CDR3 DNA sequence: TGCAGCGTGTCCAACAGAGGGGGCAATGAGCAGTTCTTC. This translates into CSVSNRGGNEQFF.

This sequence joins TRBV10-3 and TRBJ2-6; tentative D call: TRBD2 (5 bases). In germline, CDR1 is ENHRY, CDR2 SYGVKD. The CDR3 runs 14 residues. V was shortened by 11 bases and J by 0 bases, with 11 bases between the two germline ends. In nucleotides, the CDR3 is TGTGCCGCAGAGGGCGGCTCTGGGGCCAACGTCCTGACTTTC. It translates to CAAEGGSGANVLTF.

This clonotype was observed a handful of times. The chain employs TRBV30 and TRBJ2-1, with a possible D match to TRBD1 (6 bases). V was clipped by 4 bases and J by 8 bases, with 18 bases between them. CDR3 length: 14 amino acids. Germline V CDR1 and CDR2: GTSNPN, SVGIG (reference sequence). CDR3 in amino acids: CAWKVARGRDEQFF. In nucleotides, the CDR3 is TGTGCCTGGAAAGTCGCCAGGGGACGGGATGAGCAGTTCTTC.

The chain carries TRBV12-3 or TRBV12-4 and TRBJ2-7, with 12 bases lining up with TRBD2. The last part of the DNA fits TRBJ2-5 better; the J call may be wrong. CDR3 size: 15 residues. The CDR3 reads CASRTGLAGPETQYF. CDR3 sequence (DNA): TGTGCCAGCAGAACAGGACTAGCGGGACCAGAGACCCAGTACTTC.

The rearrangement joins TRBV29-1 to TRBJ2-1; D is uncertain. CDR1 is SQVTM and CDR2 is ANQGSEA in the germline V gene. Trimming stripped 6 bases from V and 4 bases from J, with 13 bases between. This CDR3 is 13 amino acids long. The CDR3 spells CSVSTPLYNEQFF. The CDR3 coding sequence is TGCAGCGTGTCGACGCCTCTTTACAATGAGCAGTTCTTC.

V gene TRBV7-3 combines with J gene TRBJ2-5; possibly TRBD1 or TRBD2 for D (5 bases each). CDR3 length equals 15 residues. Trimming removed 2 bases at V and 5 bases at J, with 15 bases between. Per the germline V gene, CDR1 is SGHTA and CDR2 is FQGTGA. The DNA of the CDR3 is TGTGCCAGCAGCTTATCGGGACCCCCGGGGGAGACCCAGTACTTC. Translated, it gives CASSLSGPPGETQYF.

The V and J genes are TRBV7-2 and TRBJ2-1; 9 positions match TRBD2. The DNA matches TRBJ2-7 better at its end, which makes the J call doubtful. CDR1 and CDR2 (germline): SGHTA, FQGNSA. The CDR3 extends over 15 amino acids. CDR3 nucleotides: TGTGCCAGCAGCCCCCGAGCGGGAGGTCGCTACGAGCAGTACTTC. Amino acids: CASSPRAGGRYEQYF.

CDR3 sequence reads: CASSLGTSGVLGDTQYF. CDR3 sequence (DNA): TGTGCCAGCAGCTTAGGGACTAGCGGGGTCTTGGGAGATACGCAGTATTTT. The rearrangement uses TRBV7-2 and TRBJ2-3, with 12 bases aligning to TRBD2. CDR3 length equals 17 residues. After removal of 1 base from V and 5 bases from J, the junction contained 7 bases not matched to a gene. Per the germline V gene, CDR1 is SGHTA and CDR2 is FQGNSA.

This clonotype was detected only a few times. The rearrangement links TRBV4-3 to TRBJ2-7; D may be TRBD1 (5 bases). The CDR3 consists of 16 residues. The V and J ends lost 0 bases and 2 bases respectively, with 14 bases between them. CDR1 and CDR2 from the germline V gene are LGHNA and YSLEER. CDR3 region: CASSQETDRVAYEQYF. CDR3 sequence (DNA): TGCGCCAGCAGCCAAGAAACTGACAGAGTGGCCTACGAGCAGTACTTC.

This chain uses TRBV14 with TRBJ2-5; no firm D call. V was cut by 4 bases and J by 5 bases, with 17 bases left in between. The CDR3 extends over 15 amino acids. Germline CDR1 and CDR2: SGHDN and FVKESK. The CDR3 region is CASSPIGSLVETQYF. CDR3 sequence (DNA): TGTGCCAGCAGCCCGATTGGATCCCTGGTGGAGACCCAGTACTTC.

The chain joins TRBV5-1 to TRBJ2-2; D gene unclear. Trimming took off 0 bases at V and 3 bases at J, with 9 bases between the two ends. This CDR3 comprises 15 residues. Germline-derived CDR1 and CDR2 are SGHRS and YFSETQ. CDR3 protein: CASSLDGPYTGELFF. The CDR3 coding sequence is TGCGCCAGCAGCTTGGACGGGCCGTACACCGGGGAGCTGTTTTTT.

This clonotype appeared a few times. V is TRBV10-2 and J is TRBJ2-5, with 11 nucleotides matching TRBD1. The DNA end is more similar to TRBJ2-7, so the J call may be wrong. This CDR3 contains 12 residues. Germline CDR1 reads WSHSY; CDR2 reads SAAADI. The CDR3 bases are TGCGCCACCGGACAGGGGGCGAACGAGCAGTACTTC. Encoded protein: CATGQGANEQYF.

The chain couples TRBV6-5 to TRBJ2-5, with 13 nucleotides matching TRBD2. CDR3 length: 16 residues. Germline V CDR1 and CDR2: MNHEY, SVGAGI. The ends lost 5 bases at V and 11 bases at J; junction bases unmatched: 14. The DNA for the CDR3 is TGTGCCAGCAGTCCCCTGGGACTAGCGGGAAAGGATGAGCAGTACTTC. Protein sequence: CASSPLGLAGKDEQYF.

The chain couples TRBV10-3 to TRBJ2-1; D unclear. Per the germline V gene, CDR1 is ENHRY and CDR2 is SYGVKD. Trimming removed 4 bases from V and 5 bases from J, with 21 bases in between. The CDR3 extends over 17 amino acids. CDR3 sequence (DNA): TGTGCCATCAGTGCGTCGACGTATGGCGGAGCTAACAATGAGCAGTTCTTC. Its protein product is CAISASTYGGANNEQFF.

This sequence joins TRBV27 and TRBJ2-3; 7 positions agree with TRBD2. Unmatched junction bases numbered 15, after V lost 5 bases and J lost 10 bases. The CDR3 is 15 residues long. Germline V gene sequence: CDR1 MNHEY, CDR2 SMNVEV (reference sequence). CDR3 sequence reads: CASSAQPGLLSAQYF. The CDR3 DNA reads as TGTGCCAGCAGTGCCCAGCCGGGACTATTATCGGCGCAGTATTTT.

This clonotype has only a few counts. The chain joins TRBV7-3 to TRBJ1-4; tentatively, D is TRBD1 (5 bases). The CDR3 loop spans 15 amino acids. Germline CDR1 is SGHTA and CDR2 is FQGTGA. The ends were cut back, 5 bases at V and 1 base at J, with 11 bases in the middle. For the CDR3, the DNA is TGTGCCAGCAGCCTCTCGGGGGGAACTAATGAAAAACTGTTTTTT. Protein: CASSLSGGTNEKLFF.

Notes on this clonotype: The junction shows a germline mismatch at one end, possibly a read error. This rearrangement joins TRBV6-5 to TRBJ2-4; 9 bases match TRBD2. Judging by the DNA end, TRBJ2-7 fits better; the J call may be wrong. The CDR3 sequence is 15 residues long. In germline, CDR1 is MNHEY, CDR2 SVGAGI. The CDR3 sequence is CVSSSPSGNSYEQYF. The CDR3, as DNA: TGTGTCAGCAGTTCCCCTAGCGGGAACTCCTACGAGCAGTACTTC.

The chain recombines TRBV5-1 with TRBJ2-3, with 11 bases lining up with TRBD2. J lost 7 bases, V lost 0 bases, and 19 bases had no gene match. The germline CDR1 and CDR2 sequences are SGHRS and YFSETQ. CDR3 length equals 20 residues. CDR3 nucleotide sequence: TGCGCCAGCAGCTTGGGCCAACTAGCGGGAGCTAATCCTACTATCTATACGCAGTATTTT. This gives the protein CASSLGQLAGANPTIYTQYF.

CDR3 sequence: CAISESQGRGLHEQYF. The CDR3 DNA reads as TGTGCCATCAGTGAGTCACAGGGCAGGGGGCTACACGAGCAGTACTTC. V usage is TRBV10-3 and J usage is TRBJ2-7; 8 bases line up with TRBD1. Losses at the gene ends were 0 bases for V and 5 bases for J; bases not matched to a gene: 9. CDR1 ENHRY and CDR2 SYGVKD come from the germline V gene. The CDR3 is 16 amino acids.

This chain joins TRBV20-1 and TRBJ1-2, with D perhaps TRBD1 (6 bases). The germline V gene has CDR1 DFQATT and CDR2 SNEGSKA (reference sequence). The V end was cut by 0 bases, the J end by 2 bases, with 13 bases between. The CDR3 length is 15 residues. CDR3 coding DNA: TGCAGTGCTAGAGATTCTGCAGGGGTAAACTATGGCTACACCTTC. It encodes CSARDSAGVNYGYTF.

V is TRBV20-1 and J is TRBJ1-6; 7 nucleotides line up with TRBD1. Germline CDR1 is DFQATT and CDR2 is SNEGSKA (reference sequence). V trimming: 3 bases; J trimming: 8 bases; junction bases outside the gene matches: 13. The CDR3 runs to 16 residues. The CDR3 DNA follows: TGCAGTGCTAGGGGGCTCGGGGCAGGGGGTCATTCACCCCTCCACTTT. This sequence encodes CSARGLGAGGHSPLHF.

The chain carries TRBV6-2 or TRBV6-3 and TRBJ2-1; TRBD2 aligns across 10 bases. Near its end, the DNA agrees better with TRBJ2-7, so the J call may be wrong. From germline, CDR1 is MNHEY and CDR2 SVGEGT. The CDR3 loop spans 19 amino acids. The CDR3 DNA sequence: TGTGCCAGCAGTTTGTGGCTAGCGGGAGTGGGTAGCTCCTACAATGAGCAGTACTTC. This translates into CASSLWLAGVGSSYNEQYF.

The chain couples TRBV6-1 to TRBJ1-2; D remains ambiguous. CDR1 is MNHNS and CDR2 is SASEGT in the germline V gene. Trimming left V 6 bases short and J 2 bases short, with 10 bases between. CDR3 size: 13 residues. The CDR3 spells CASRFGLNYGYTF. As DNA, the CDR3 is TGTGCCAGCAGGTTCGGGCTAAACTATGGCTACACCTTC.

This clonotype has a handful of counts. The V call is TRBV6-5, the J call TRBJ1-1, with a tentative D call TRBD1 (6 bases). Per the germline V gene, CDR1 is MNHEY and CDR2 is SVGAGI. The CDR3 covers 14 residues. V lost 6 bases to trimming and J lost 4 bases, with 15 bases between them. Here the CDR3 DNA reads TGTGCCAGCAGCCGACAGGATGGCACCACTGAAGCTTTCTTT. This encodes CASSRQDGTTEAFF.

The J gene is TRBJ2-1, the V gene TRBV27, with no clear D. This CDR3 spans 12 amino acids. Germline V gives CDR1 MNHEY, CDR2 SMNVEV (reference sequence). Trimming removed 5 bases at V and 8 bases at J, with 10 bases between. The CDR3 loop reads CASSNRPDEQFF. Written as DNA, the CDR3 is TGTGCCAGCAGTAATCGGCCCGATGAGCAGTTCTTC.

This clonotype was recorded a few times. This chain joins TRBV7-2 and TRBJ2-5; TRBD2 matches 9 bases. The CDR3 length is 14 residues. The germline V gene has CDR1 SGHTA and CDR2 FQGNSA. Trimming took 3 bases from V and 9 from J; bases not matched to a gene: 8. CDR3 protein: CASSFSSGVSAQYF. CDR3 nucleotides: TGTGCCAGCAGCTTTTCTAGCGGGGTGTCGGCCCAGTACTTC.